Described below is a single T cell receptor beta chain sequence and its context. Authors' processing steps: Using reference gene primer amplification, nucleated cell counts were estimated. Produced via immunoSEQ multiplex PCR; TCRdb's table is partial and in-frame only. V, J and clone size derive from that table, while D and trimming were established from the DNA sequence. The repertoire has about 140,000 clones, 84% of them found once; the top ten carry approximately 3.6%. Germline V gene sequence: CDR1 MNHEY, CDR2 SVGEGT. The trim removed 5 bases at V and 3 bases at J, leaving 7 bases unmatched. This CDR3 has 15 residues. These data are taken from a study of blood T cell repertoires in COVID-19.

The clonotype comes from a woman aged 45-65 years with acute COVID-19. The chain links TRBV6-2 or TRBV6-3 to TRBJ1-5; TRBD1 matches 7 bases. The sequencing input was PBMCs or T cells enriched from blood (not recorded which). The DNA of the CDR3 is TGTGCCAGCAGTCCCGGGACAGCGAACAATCAGCCCCAGCATTTT. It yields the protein CASSPGTANNQPQHF.